These T cell receptor beta chains were read from a single sample in a study of neurological immune-mediated disorders. TCRdb re-called the 5' RACE reads through MiXCR, storing one row per CDR3 protein. This table holds some 37,000 distinct CDR3 sequences, less than 15% found once. Material: PBMCs. The source is a woman in her forties or fifties with HTLV-1-associated myelopathy (HAM/TSP). The conserved cysteine and the conserved F or W are not part of the CDR3 here. Each record gives: clone size, V gene, CDR3 protein. Part of the rows lack a size; the others show once, few, many or a class for expanded clones.

- TRBV15 ATSRDRAGNTIY
many TRBV2 ASRVDRGGGYT
many TRBV28 ASSFTGTGGKAF
- TRBV21-1 ASSKKGFRGGPKSQH
many TRBV5-1 ASSLPGGGTGELF
many TRBV20-1 SARDPAGGWKSGTEAF
many TRBV3-1 ASSQDRWREEAF
many TRBV5-1 ASSFSGEAYNEQF
many TRBV5-1 ASSLQVATTEAF
many TRBV14 ASSQDPRLADTTYEQY
- TRBV7-6 ASSLQTSGGITRNEQF
many TRBV5-1 ASSLDRAEKLF
medium-sized TRBV5-1 ASSLKLAGYHEQY
many TRBV28 ASSPGSLQQETQY
few TRBV7-2 ASSPDRARPIDTQY
- TRBV6-2/TRBV6-3 ASIYGGGAGENIQH
many TRBV7-9 ASSLGGNEKLF
many TRBV7-2 ASSFSANTGELF
few TRBV3-1 ASSPFVLPLTGELF
once TRBV5-1 ASSLASPGQLWNTDTQY
many TRBV20-1 SAGTYGTVNSGANVLT
many TRBV10-3 AISSIYTGTGVVEQY
many TRBV29-1 SSSAGGTTEAF
many TRBV7-9 ASGSLRAGQKLF
many TRBV5-1 ASSFLRGGIQGETQY
many TRBV28 VSRPDRASTGELF
many TRBV28 ASSFHDRAGGYT
many TRBV12-3/TRBV12-4 ASTLSGGHQETQY
many TRBV6-5 ASSYQGSQPNTGELF
many TRBV12-3/TRBV12-4 ASSLQGGGFTEAF
- TRBV4-2 ASSQVGVDNQPQH
many TRBV20-1 SARNPLDVYTGELF
many TRBV6-1 ASRHRDRGEHEQF
many TRBV6-2/TRBV6-3 ASSFPGQGRSPLH
many TRBV20-1 SAISSGGNEQF
large TRBV7-6 ASSLAGRNQPQH